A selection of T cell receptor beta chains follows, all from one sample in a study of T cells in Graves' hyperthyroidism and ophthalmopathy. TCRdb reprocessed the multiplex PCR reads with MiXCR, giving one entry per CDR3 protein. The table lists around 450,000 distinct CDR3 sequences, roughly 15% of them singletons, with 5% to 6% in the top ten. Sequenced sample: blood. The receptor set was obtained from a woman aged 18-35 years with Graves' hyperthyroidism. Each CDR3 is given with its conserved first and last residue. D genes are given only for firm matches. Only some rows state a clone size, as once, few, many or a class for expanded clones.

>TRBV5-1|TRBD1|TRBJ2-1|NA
TGCGCCAGCAGTCCGGAACAGGGGGCGAGATCTGATGAGCAGTTCTTC
CASSPEQGARSDEQFF
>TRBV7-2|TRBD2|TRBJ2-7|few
TGTGCCAGCAGCTTGGGACTAGCGGGAGGACAATACGAGCAGTACTTC
CASSLGLAGGQYEQYF
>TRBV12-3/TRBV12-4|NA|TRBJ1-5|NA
TGTGCCAGCAGCATTACAGGGAGCAATCAGCCCCAGCATTTT
CASSITGSNQPQHF
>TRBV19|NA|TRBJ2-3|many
TGTGCCAGTAGTATATTCCCCCAGACGGATACGCAGTATTTT
CASSIFPQTDTQYF
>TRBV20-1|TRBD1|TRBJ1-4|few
TGCAGTGCACCGGACAGGCGTGGGTCGGAAAAACTGTTTTTT
CSAPDRRGSEKLFF
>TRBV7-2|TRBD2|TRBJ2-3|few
TGTGCCAGCAGCATCAATAGCGGGAGGGGTTCAGATACGCAGTATTTT
CASSINSGRGSDTQYF
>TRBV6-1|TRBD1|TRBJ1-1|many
TGTGCCAGCAGAACGACTTTACTTGGACAGGGAGGCACTGAAGCTTTCTTT
CASRTTLLGQGGTEAFF
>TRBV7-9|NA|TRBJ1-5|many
TGTGCCAGCAGCTTAGCGGTAGGCAGCGGAGGCAATCAGCCCCAGCATTTT
CASSLAVGSGGNQPQHF
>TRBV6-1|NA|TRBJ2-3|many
TGTGCCAGCAGTGAAAACGACGGATCTAGCACAGATACGCAGTATTTT
CASSENDGSSTDTQYF
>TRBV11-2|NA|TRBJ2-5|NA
TGTGCCAGCAGCTTAGCGGCAGTCCAAGAGACCCAGTACTTC
CASSLAAVQETQYF
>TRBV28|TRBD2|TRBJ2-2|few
TGTGCCAGCAGTTTATTTCCTAGCGGGATCCGCGACACCGGGGAGCTGTTTTTT
CASSLFPSGIRDTGELFF
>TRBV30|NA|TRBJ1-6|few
TGTGCCTCCTCCCAAAATTCACCCCTCCACTTT
CASSQNSPLHF
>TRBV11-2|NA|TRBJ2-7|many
TGTGCCAGCAGCCCCCCCGGGGGTGCTACCTACGAGCAGTACTTC
CASSPPGGATYEQYF
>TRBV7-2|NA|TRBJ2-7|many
TGTGCCAGCAGCCACACCCTGACCTACGAGCAGTACTTC
CASSHTLTYEQYF
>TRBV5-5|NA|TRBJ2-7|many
TGTGCCAGCAGCCCCCCCGGTATCAGCTCCTACGAGCAGTACTTC
CASSPPGISSYEQYF
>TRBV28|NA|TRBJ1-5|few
TGTGCCAGCAGTATCAGGGATCAGCCCCAGCATTTT
CASSIRDQPQHF
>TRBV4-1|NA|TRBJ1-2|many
TGCGCCAGCAGCCAAGAGGGACCCAGGGGCTATGGCTACACCTTC
CASSQEGPRGYGYTF